The source of this T cell receptor beta chain is a study of shared T cell receptors in the human thymus (TCRdb year 2021). Context from the whole study: The study examined how the human thymus generates shared, self-reactive T-cell receptor alpha chains.

This clone appeared once. What antigen it recognizes has not been identified. Per-nucleotide qualities are absent, and no much larger clonotype sits a single base away. Library preparation was by the immunoSEQ multiplex PCR assay. TCRdb took this table from immuneACCESS and kept in-frame rearrangements with V and J called. Such tables lack part of the clones; where checked against another copy, unresolved V genes explain under half of the gap, and the rest is unexplained. In all, the sample holds 700,000 or so clones, and 70% to 90% of those were seen once. The ten largest account for around 0.0099% of the sample. Measured from the cysteine to the phenylalanine, the CDR3 is 18 residues long. Only the CDR3 portion is preserved as DNA: 54 bases, with reading frame beginning at the first base. According to the germline V gene, CDR1 reads SGHRS and CDR2 reads YFSETQ. V trim: 4 bases; J trim: 0 bases; unmatched bases: 12.

The same sample was also studied in work on human thymus T cells. Per the second study: In Finland, the donors were immunologically healthy infants who were having open corrective cardiac surgery for congenital heart defects. The thymus tissue came from surgical resects taken out during corrective cardiac surgery. Biased V and J gene segment usage appeared to be present in both thymic and peripheral blood repertoires. Highly overlapping thymic TCR repertoires among unrelated individuals were reported in the related research. The study characterized TCR alpha and beta repertoires from roughly eight infant thymus samples and a few related peripheral blood samples. The cohort included 5 or 6 male and a couple of female infants, with donor ages spanning 7 to 244 days. Thymocytes were freed from the tissue by mechanical means and kept at -70 degrees C as pellets of roughly 8.5-31 million cells. Genomic DNA was extracted from frozen cell pellets with a QIAsymphony instrument. TCRB and TCRAD loci were amplified from a standardized quantity of quality-controlled genomic DNA using the immunoSEQ multiplex PCR assay. The amplicons spanned the V(D)J region and were long enough to cover the CDR3 and allow V and J genes to be identified. Through the commercial immunoSEQ service, the amplicons were sequenced on an Illumina platform. Corrections for primer bias and sequencing errors followed previously described methods, while TCRAD and TCRB definitions were based on the IMGT database. Repertoires were analysed with immunoSEQ Analyzer 3.0 and VDJTools, covering basic statistics, V/J segment usage, diversity estimates, rarefaction and pairwise overlap. Diversity was estimated with Chao1, ChaoE, Efron-Thisted, Shannon and inverse Simpson indices, and also on datasets down-sampled to the smallest sample. For repertoire overlap, CDR3 nucleotide sequence, V gene and J gene had to match strictly, and clustering was done by Jaccard-based multidimensional scaling. On average, thymus samples gave 750,000 to 1,000,000 unique TCRB clonotypes, whereas blood samples gave about 84,000.

The V and J segments used are TRBV5-1 and TRBJ2-3; the central 9 bases match TRBD2. The source is a girl in the first two years of life with a congenital heart defect. Donor details come from another sample of the same person, matched by shared clones. The sequencing input was thymocytes. The CDR3 loop reads CASSPIGVAGESTDTQYF. The nucleotide sequence reads as follows: TGCGCCAGCAGCCCTATTGGGGTAGCGGGAGAGAGCACAGATACGCAGTATTTT.